The 6 T cell receptor beta chains below come from one sample, sequenced in a study of blood T cell repertoires in COVID-19. Libraries were prepared by immunoSEQ multiplex PCR; TCRdb keeps only in-frame clonotypes and omits some of them. Here the sample spans some 390,000 clones, around nine tenths being singletons. The sequenced sample consisted of peripheral blood. The receptor set was obtained from a human donor in a cohort sampled during active COVID-19.

CDR3 nucleotides: TGTGCCAGCAACCCTGCCTCGGGACAGGGTAGCGGCTACACCTTC. This gives the protein CASNPASGQGSGYTF. The chain uses TRBV7-9 and TRBJ1-2; 9 positions match TRBD1. The CDR3 sequence is 15 residues long. The J segment lost 8 bases and the V segment lost 7 bases, leaving 14 bases of the junction unmatched. CDR1 is SEHNR and CDR2 is FQNEAQ in the germline V gene (reference sequence).

The genes are TRBV1 and TRBJ2-2; the D call in the table, TRBD2, was not verified against the DNA. TRBV1 is described as a pseudogene. The CDR3 is made up of 15 amino acids. Here the CDR3 DNA reads TGCACCAGCAGCCAAGCCCTAGCGACTTGCAGGGAGCTGTTTTTT. Protein sequence: CTSSQALATCRELFF.

The V call is TRBV12-3 or TRBV12-4, the J call TRBJ1-2, with D uncertain. V lost 3 bases and J lost 7, with 9 bases in between. The CDR3 runs 12 residues. The CDR3 spells CASSFGVFGYTF. The CDR3 DNA sequence: TGTGCCAGCAGTTTCGGGGTCTTTGGCTACACCTTC.

This sequence joins TRBV6-6 and TRBJ1-2, with D unclear. V lost 4 bases to trimming and J lost 5 bases, with 8 bases between them. CDR3 length: 12 amino acids. From germline, CDR1 is MNHNY and CDR2 SVGAGI (reference sequence). As DNA, the CDR3 is TGTGCCAGCAGTTCGAGCGCGTATGGCTACACCTTC. Protein product: CASSSSAYGYTF.

On this clone: This CDR3 is also generated by other DNA sequences in the sample. This chain joins TRBV30 and TRBJ2-2; D perhaps matches TRBD1 (5 bases). This CDR3 contains 13 residues. The germline V gene encodes CDR1 GTSNPN and CDR2 SVGIG (reference sequence). The ends were cut back, 2 bases at V and 1 base at J, with 5 bases in the middle. The CDR3 DNA sequence: TGTGCCTGGAGTACAGGGAACACCGGGGAGCTGTTTTTT. Translation: CAWSTGNTGELFF.

This clone has just one count. The chain is built from TRBV10-3 and TRBJ2-7; no definite D call. This CDR3 has 13 residues. V shed 3 bases and J shed 3 bases, with 9 bases lying between them. Germline values: CDR1 ENHRY, CDR2 SYGVKD. In DNA, the CDR3 is TGTGCCATCAGTGAAAATATCGTCTACGAGCAGTACTTC. Translation gives CAISENIVYEQYF.